The 11 T cell receptor beta chains presented below share a single source sample, sequenced in a study of Graves' ophthalmopathy and Graves' hyperthyroidism (dated by TCRdb to about 2018). The run used an Illumina HiSeq 2000. TCR beta CDR3 regions were amplified from RNA transcripts for repertoire sequencing. The first round of RT-PCR was done with HTBI primers and the Qiagen OneStep RT-PCR kit, and was followed by a second round of multiplex PCR, then size selection and purification. Using fastp trimming at Q25 and MiXCR clonotype assembly, TCRdb reanalyzed the public sequencing data and kept in-frame beta chains. Records with the same CDR3 protein are collapsed into one entry carrying the most frequent genes and DNA. The sample includes 450,000 or so distinct CDR3 sequences, with 13% to 15% observed a single time. 8% to 10% of the sample is held by the ten biggest clonotypes. The sample taken for sequencing was blood. These receptors were obtained from a woman aged 25-40 years with Graves' ophthalmopathy. Donor details come from another sample of the same person, matched by shared clones.

The J gene is TRBJ2-2, the V gene TRBV24-1, with D possibly TRBD1 on 5 matching bases. The V gene's germline CDR1 is KGHDR and CDR2 SFDVKD. The CDR3 is 14 amino acids. Trimming left V 9 bases short and J 0 bases short, with 10 bases between. The CDR3 sequence: CATSLGANTGELFF. The DNA for the CDR3 is TGTGCCACCTCCTTAGGGGCGAACACCGGGGAGCTGTTTTTT.

This clonotype was found many times. The chain has TRBV5-6 and TRBJ2-2; D is ambiguous. The CDR3 covers 16 residues. With 0 bases removed from V and 4 bases from J, the gap between germline ends came to 13 bases. Germline-derived CDR1 and CDR2 are SGHDT and YYEEEE. The CDR3 loop is CASSLVKGRTTGELFF. In DNA, the CDR3 is TGTGCCAGCAGCTTGGTGAAAGGGCGGACCACCGGGGAGCTGTTTTTT.

This clonotype appeared many times. The chain joins TRBV13 to TRBJ2-5, with 7 nucleotides matching TRBD1. V lost 2 bases to trimming and J lost 0 bases; unmatched junction nucleotides: 6. Germline assignment: CDR1 PRHDT and CDR2 FYEKMQ (reference sequence). The CDR3 loop spans 16 amino acids. The CDR3 DNA reads TGTGCCAGCAGCTTAAGCATACAGGGGTACCAAGAGACCCAGTACTTC. Its translation is CASSLSIQGYQETQYF. The whole variable domain, filled in from reference TRBV13 and TRBJ2-5, reads AAGVIQSPRHLIKEKRETATLKCYPIPRHDTVYWYQQGPGQDPQFLISFYEKMQSDKGSIPDRFSAQQFSDYHSELNMSSLELGDSALYFCASSLSIQGYQETQYFGPGTRLLVL.

This clonotype was seen a few times. The genes are TRBV28 and TRBJ2-7; 7 positions agree with TRBD2. This CDR3 spans 16 amino acids. Germline V CDR1 and CDR2: MDHEN, SYDVKM. The junction had 12 bases not matched to a gene; V was cut back by 4 bases and J by 3 bases. The CDR3 region is CASSSHSSGLVYEQYF. CDR3 bases: TGTGCCAGCAGTTCCCACTCCTCCGGACTAGTCTACGAGCAGTACTTC.

The rearrangement uses TRBV3-1 and TRBJ2-7, with TRBD1 identical over 8 bases. V was pared by 4 bases and J by 5 bases, with 7 bases of the junction left unmatched. Per germline, CDR1 LGHDT and CDR2 YNNKEL (reference sequence). The CDR3 is 14 residues long. The CDR3 loop is CASSPGQGSHEQYF. The CDR3 DNA is TGTGCCAGCAGCCCTGGACAGGGAAGCCACGAGCAGTACTTC.

About this clonotype itself: This may come from a read error, since a much larger clone is one base off. The CDR3 ends on some other residue instead of the conserved phenylalanine or tryptophan, so this is likely a read error. V is TRBV24-1 and J is TRBJ1-2, with a possible D match to TRBD1 (5 bases). Germline CDR1 and CDR2: KGHDR and SFDVKD. Deletions cut 6 bases from V and 6 bases from J, with 10 bases between. This CDR3 region has 12 residues. The CDR3 DNA reads TGTGCCACCAGTCTTTCAGGGAATGGCTACACCGTC. It specifies CATSLSGNGYTV.

This clonotype was counted at least ten times. The chain carries TRBV12-5 and TRBJ2-7; weak D call: TRBD1 (6 bases). Germline assignment: CDR1 LGHNT and CDR2 FRNRAP. The ends were cut back, 1 base at V and 6 bases at J, with 10 bases in the middle. This CDR3 has 13 amino acids. CDR3: CASGLEDSTEQYF. Written as DNA, the CDR3 is TGTGCTAGTGGTTTGGAGGACAGCACCGAGCAGTACTTC.

This clonotype was picked up many times. The rearrangement joins TRBV30 to TRBJ2-4, with unresolved D. V was clipped by 0 bases and J by 1 base, with 7 bases between them. CDR1 is GTSNPN, CDR2 SVGIG, per germline (reference sequence). The CDR3 sequence is 14 residues long. CDR3 nucleotide sequence: TGTGCCTGGAGTGTTTGGCTGGCCAAAAACATTCAGTACTTC. Translated: CAWSVWLAKNIQYF.

J is TRBJ2-5 and V is TRBV19; weak D call: TRBD2 (7 bases). V was clipped by 5 bases and J by 1 base, with 20 bases between them. Per germline, CDR1 LNHDA and CDR2 SQIVND (reference sequence). The CDR3 is 17 residues long. The CDR3 DNA follows: TGTGCCAGTAGTTCCCGTTGGGCACGGGGGGCCCAAGAGACCCAGTACTTC. It specifies CASSSRWARGAQETQYF.

Ten or more counts support this clonotype. The chain uses TRBV11-2 and TRBJ2-7; 7 bases align to TRBD1. The CDR3 covers 11 residues. J was trimmed by 6 bases and V by 10 bases; bases with no gene match: 6. In germline, CDR1 is SGHAT, CDR2 FQNNGV. The CDR3 coding sequence is TGTGCCACCTCGTCAGGGGGCGAGCAGTACTTC. It codes for CATSSGGEQYF.

The table lists this clonotype with many counts. The chain joins TRBV6-5 to TRBJ2-5; 11 positions match TRBD2. The CDR3 contains 16 residues. V lost 3 bases, J lost 5 bases, and 8 bases stayed unmatched. Germline values: CDR1 MNHEY, CDR2 SVGAGI. The CDR3 loop is CASSYSSPSGRETQYF. DNA for the CDR3: TGTGCCAGCAGTTATAGCTCGCCTAGCGGGAGGGAGACCCAGTACTTC.